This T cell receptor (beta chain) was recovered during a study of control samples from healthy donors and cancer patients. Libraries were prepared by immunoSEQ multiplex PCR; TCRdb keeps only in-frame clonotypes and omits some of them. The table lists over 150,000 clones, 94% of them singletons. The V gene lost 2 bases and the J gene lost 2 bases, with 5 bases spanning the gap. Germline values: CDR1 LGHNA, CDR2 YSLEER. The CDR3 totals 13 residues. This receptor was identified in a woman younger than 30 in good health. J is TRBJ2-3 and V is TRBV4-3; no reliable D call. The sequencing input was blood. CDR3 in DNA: TGCGCCAGCAGCCAAACGGTCACAGATACGCAGTATTTT. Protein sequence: CASSQTVTDTQYF.